This T cell receptor beta chain was observed in a study of cytomegalovirus exposure and HLA in healthy donors. Note on this clone: Antigen: not known.

The PCR contained 60 Vbeta and 13 Jbeta primers. Sequencing used immunoSEQ multiplex PCR; TCRdb keeps in-frame clones, though not all of them. Of about 69,000 clones in the sample, roughly 70% were seen once. Notes on the study in general: The classifier was said to identify cytomegalovirus status with high specificity and sensitivity. TCR beta chains numbering under 200 were designated cytomegalovirus-associated. Sequencing depth roughly uniform across donors was assumed in presence/absence analyses.

CDR1 SGHTA and CDR2 FQGNSA come from the germline V gene. The CDR3 length is 12 residues. V lost 5 bases, J lost 12 bases, and 15 bases lay in between. This TCR was recovered from a woman aged 30 to 39 in good health and CMV-seronegative. The genes are TRBV7-2 and TRBJ2-3; maybe TRBD2 (5 bases). Sample: PBMCs. CDR3 nucleotides: TGTGCCAGCAGCCTCGATAGTGGGAGTCAGTATTTT. Protein sequence: CASSLDSGSQYF.